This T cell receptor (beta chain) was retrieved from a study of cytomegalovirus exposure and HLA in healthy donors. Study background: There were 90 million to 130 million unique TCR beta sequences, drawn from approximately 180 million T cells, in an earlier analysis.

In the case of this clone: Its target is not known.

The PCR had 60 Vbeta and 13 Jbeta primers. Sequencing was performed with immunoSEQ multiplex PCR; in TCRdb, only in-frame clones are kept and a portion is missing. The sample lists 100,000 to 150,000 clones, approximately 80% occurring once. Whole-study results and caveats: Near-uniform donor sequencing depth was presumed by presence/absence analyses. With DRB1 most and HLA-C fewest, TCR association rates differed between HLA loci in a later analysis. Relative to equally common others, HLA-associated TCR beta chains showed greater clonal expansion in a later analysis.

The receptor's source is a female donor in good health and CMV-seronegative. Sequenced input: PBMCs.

The CDR3 sequence is CASSSARPSYEQYF. The DNA of the CDR3 is TGTGCCAGCAGTTCAGCGCGTCCCTCCTACGAGCAGTACTTC. This chain links TRBV7-9 with TRBJ2-7; the D is unclear. Germline V gene data show CDR1 as SEHNR and CDR2 as FQNEAQ (reference sequence). This CDR3 spans 14 amino acids. Trimming stripped 6 bases from V and 0 bases from J, with 12 bases between.